This T cell receptor (beta chain) emerged from a study of blood T cells in healthy people across ages. Details on this clonotype: The antigen is unknown.

Collection of roughly 9.6 milliliters of peripheral blood was performed for each donor. A second PCR of about 7 to 12 cycles used a sample-barcoded 5' primer and a J-beta primer mix. All samples gave at least 2.5 million CDR3-containing paired-end reads. Using its own MiXCR run on the 5' RACE reads, TCRdb lists one record per CDR3 protein. This table holds approximately 900,000 distinct CDR3 sequences, about 48% found once. Overall study findings and caveats: More naive CD4+ cells and higher diversity marked long-lived donors relative to aged donors.

Germline CDR1 DFQATT, CDR2 SNEGSKA (reference sequence). The CDR3 has 12 residues. Trimming removed 1 base at V and 5 bases at J, with 5 bases between. This clonotype originated in a man between 25 and 39 years old in good health. The sample taken for sequencing was blood. The J gene is TRBJ1-4, the V gene TRBV20-1; D is uncertain. CDR3 in DNA: TGCAGTGCTAGAGTCAGGAATGAAAAACTGTTTTTT. Its protein is CSARVRNEKLFF.